This T cell receptor beta chain was found in a study of cytomegalovirus exposure and HLA in healthy donors. The PCR made use of 60 Vbeta and 13 Jbeta primers. Sequenced by immunoSEQ multiplex PCR; TCRdb stores in-frame clones only, minus some. There are 150,000 to 200,000 clones in the sample; approximately 85% occur only once, and roughly 8.8% lies in the top ten. With respect to this clone: Its antigen is undetermined.

Trimming took off 0 bases at V and 1 base at J, with 12 bases between the two ends. The CDR3 contains 16 residues. The germline V gene has CDR1 SGDLS and CDR2 YYNGEE. Study observations and caveats: After further analysis at a later stage, 16,951 TCR beta sequences were associated with HLA alleles at 0.05 false discovery rate.

The V and J genes are TRBV9 and TRBJ2-3; a possible D gene is TRBD1 (6 bases). Sequenced sample: PBMCs. The TCR sequence derives from a man younger than 35 in good health and CMV-seropositive. This CDR3 is CASSVAVGHRTDTQYF. DNA of the CDR3: TGTGCCAGCAGCGTAGCTGTGGGACACCGCACAGATACGCAGTATTTT.